A selection of T cell receptor beta chains follows, all from one sample in a study of T-cell reconstitution after alpha-beta-depleted transplantation in children. TCRdb itself ran the PCR reads through MiXCR, one entry per CDR3 protein. The table has 300,000 to 400,000 distinct CDR3 sequences, less than 15% seen once. The material sequenced was PBMCs, taken from the stem cell graft. These receptors were collected from a human donor who donated a stem cell graft to a child with Fanconi anemia. Each CDR3 is given with its conserved first and last residue. D genes are given only for firm matches. Clone size is stated in some rows and not others, as once, few, many or a class when expanded.

j_gene: TRBJ1-2
v_gene: TRBV5-1
d_gene: .
abundance: .
CDR3nt: TGCGCCAGCAGCCTAACGACAGGAGGAAGAATACCTACTAACTATGGCTACACCTTC
CDR3aa: CASSLTTGGRIPTNYGYTF

j_gene: TRBJ2-3
v_gene: TRBV12-3/TRBV12-4
d_gene: TRBD2
abundance: few
CDR3nt: TGTGCCAGCAGCCCAAGGGACCGGGGGGACACAGATACGCAGTATTTT
CDR3aa: CASSPRDRGDTDTQYF

j_gene: TRBJ1-6
v_gene: TRBV19
d_gene: TRBD1
abundance: few
CDR3nt: TGTGCCAGTAGTCCTCGAGCAGGGGGTCATAATTCACCCCTCCACTTT
CDR3aa: CASSPRAGGHNSPLHF

j_gene: TRBJ2-2
v_gene: TRBV30
d_gene: .
abundance: .
CDR3nt: TGTGCCTCTACAGGGAGGTTCAACACCGGGGAGCTGTTTTTT
CDR3aa: CASTGRFNTGELFF

j_gene: TRBJ2-1
v_gene: TRBV9
d_gene: TRBD2
abundance: few
CDR3nt: TGTGCCAGCAGCGTACCCAACGGGGGGAATGAGCAGTTCTTC
CDR3aa: CASSVPNGGNEQFF

j_gene: TRBJ1-5
v_gene: TRBV12-3/TRBV12-4
d_gene: .
abundance: once
CDR3nt: TGTGCCAGCAGCCAAGGACATAGCAATCAGCCCCAGCATTTT
CDR3aa: CASSQGHSNQPQHF

j_gene: TRBJ1-2
v_gene: TRBV12-3/TRBV12-4
d_gene: .
abundance: few
CDR3nt: TGTGCCAGCAGTTCCGGGCTTACAAGGGCGAACTATGGCTACACCTTC
CDR3aa: CASSSGLTRANYGYTF

j_gene: TRBJ2-2
v_gene: TRBV12-3/TRBV12-4
d_gene: TRBD2
abundance: few
CDR3nt: TGTGCCAGCAGCTTTGATAGCGGGGGGTACACCGGGGAGCTGTTTTTT
CDR3aa: CASSFDSGGYTGELFF

j_gene: TRBJ1-1
v_gene: TRBV6-2/TRBV6-3
d_gene: .
abundance: many
CDR3nt: TGTGCCAGCAGTTACTCCAGGGACATTGGTCGGACTGAAGCTTTCTTT
CDR3aa: CASSYSRDIGRTEAFF

j_gene: TRBJ2-5
v_gene: TRBV7-2
d_gene: .
abundance: .
CDR3nt: TGTGCCAGCAGCGCACCCAGTGGAGAGACCCAGTACTTC
CDR3aa: CASSAPSGETQYF

j_gene: TRBJ1-1
v_gene: TRBV5-6
d_gene: .
abundance: few
CDR3nt: TGTGCCAGCAGGCAAGGGTTCCCGAACACTGAAGCTTTCTTT
CDR3aa: CASRQGFPNTEAFF

j_gene: TRBJ2-5
v_gene: TRBV5-1
d_gene: .
abundance: once
CDR3nt: TGCGCCAGCAGCTCTATGCAAGAGACCCAGTACTTC
CDR3aa: CASSSMQETQYF

j_gene: TRBJ2-1
v_gene: TRBV7-2
d_gene: .
abundance: many
CDR3nt: TGTGCCAGCAGCCCCCCGAGCAATGAGCAGTTCTTC
CDR3aa: CASSPPSNEQFF

j_gene: TRBJ1-1
v_gene: TRBV5-6
d_gene: .
abundance: few
CDR3nt: TGTGCCAGCAACTTAAATACAATGACAGCCGAAGCTTTCTTT
CDR3aa: CASNLNTMTAEAFF

j_gene: TRBJ2-1
v_gene: TRBV9
d_gene: TRBD2
abundance: many
CDR3nt: TGTGCCAGCAGCGTAGCGGGGGGGCTGATAAGCAATGAGCAGTTCTTC
CDR3aa: CASSVAGGLISNEQFF

j_gene: TRBJ1-1
v_gene: TRBV4-2
d_gene: TRBD1
abundance: .
CDR3nt: TGTGCCAGCACCCGGGACAGGGAGAACACTGAAGCTTTCTTT
CDR3aa: CASTRDRENTEAFF

j_gene: TRBJ1-1
v_gene: TRBV4-1
d_gene: .
abundance: many
CDR3nt: TGCGCCAGCTCCCCCGGGGTTTACAGGGAAGGAACTGAAGCTTTCTTT
CDR3aa: CASSPGVYREGTEAFF

j_gene: TRBJ2-1
v_gene: TRBV6-2/TRBV6-3
d_gene: .
abundance: few
CDR3nt: TGTGCCAGCACCCGGGACGGCGTTACCTACAATGAGCAGTTCTTC
CDR3aa: CASTRDGVTYNEQFF

j_gene: TRBJ1-1
v_gene: TRBV3-1
d_gene: .
abundance: .
CDR3nt: TGTGCCAGCAACAAGGGATTACTAAACACTGAAGCTTTCTTT
CDR3aa: CASNKGLLNTEAFF

j_gene: TRBJ1-1
v_gene: TRBV9
d_gene: .
abundance: .
CDR3nt: TGTGCCAGCGGCTCGGGACTGGCTATGGGTGAAGCTTTCTTT
CDR3aa: CASGSGLAMGEAFF

j_gene: TRBJ1-1
v_gene: TRBV28
d_gene: TRBD1
abundance: few
CDR3nt: TGTGCCAGCAGTTCCCCCGGGACAGGGGCCACTGAAGCTTTCTTT
CDR3aa: CASSSPGTGATEAFF

j_gene: TRBJ1-2
v_gene: TRBV7-8
d_gene: TRBD1
abundance: many
CDR3nt: TGTGCCAGCAGCCAGACCCCGGGACAGCTATTTCATGGCTACACCTTC
CDR3aa: CASSQTPGQLFHGYTF

j_gene: TRBJ2-7
v_gene: TRBV4-3
d_gene: .
abundance: .
CDR3nt: TGCGCCAGCAGCCAAGAGGGGGGACCCGCCTACGAGCAGTACTTC
CDR3aa: CASSQEGGPAYEQYF

j_gene: TRBJ1-5
v_gene: TRBV28
d_gene: .
abundance: .
CDR3nt: TGTGCCAGCATTACTAGCAATCAGCCCCAGCATTTT
CDR3aa: CASITSNQPQHF

j_gene: TRBJ2-7
v_gene: TRBV20-1
d_gene: .
abundance: many
CDR3nt: TGCAGTGCTAGAGAACTAGGGGGGCGACGAGGCGAGCAGTACTTC
CDR3aa: CSARELGGRRGEQYF

j_gene: TRBJ2-6
v_gene: TRBV28
d_gene: TRBD1
abundance: .
CDR3nt: TGTGCCAGCACCCGACCCGGGACAGCGCTCTCTGGGGCCAACGTCCTGACTTTC
CDR3aa: CASTRPGTALSGANVLTF

j_gene: TRBJ2-3
v_gene: TRBV20-1
d_gene: .
abundance: many
CDR3nt: TGCAGTGCTAGAGATCCAAGCGTCGCAGATACGCAGTATTTT
CDR3aa: CSARDPSVADTQYF

j_gene: TRBJ2-5
v_gene: TRBV18
d_gene: TRBD2
abundance: few
CDR3nt: TGTGCCAGCTCACCAGCGGGGGGAGAGACCCAGTACTTC
CDR3aa: CASSPAGGETQYF

j_gene: TRBJ2-1
v_gene: TRBV20-1
d_gene: TRBD2
abundance: many
CDR3nt: TGCAGTGCTTTTGGCGGGGGGAACAATGAGCAGTTCTTC
CDR3aa: CSAFGGGNNEQFF

j_gene: TRBJ1-4
v_gene: TRBV5-1
d_gene: .
abundance: .
CDR3nt: TGCGCCAGCAGCTTGGACAGGGTCGGGACTAATGAAAAACTGTTTTTT
CDR3aa: CASSLDRVGTNEKLFF

j_gene: TRBJ2-1
v_gene: TRBV5-1
d_gene: .
abundance: many
CDR3nt: TGCGCCAGCAGCCCCAGGGGTGGAAATGAGCAGTTCTTC
CDR3aa: CASSPRGGNEQFF

j_gene: TRBJ2-5
v_gene: TRBV12-3/TRBV12-4
d_gene: .
abundance: .
CDR3nt: TGTGCCAGCAGCCGATCCGGGACAACCAAAGAGACCCAGTACTTC
CDR3aa: CASSRSGTTKETQYF

j_gene: TRBJ2-5
v_gene: TRBV5-1
d_gene: .
abundance: few
CDR3nt: TGCGCCAGCAGCACACCGTACCAAGAGACCCAGTACTTC
CDR3aa: CASSTPYQETQYF

j_gene: TRBJ2-2
v_gene: TRBV6-5
d_gene: .
abundance: .
CDR3nt: TGTGCCAGCCTGAAAGCCGGGGAGCTGTTTTTT
CDR3aa: CASLKAGELFF

j_gene: TRBJ2-7
v_gene: TRBV20-1
d_gene: .
abundance: .
CDR3nt: TGCAGTGCTAGGGGGACCCCCTACGAGCAGTACTTC
CDR3aa: CSARGTPYEQYF

j_gene: TRBJ1-5
v_gene: TRBV12-3/TRBV12-4
d_gene: .
abundance: .
CDR3nt: TGTGCCAGCACCAAATCTATACAGGGTGATCAGCCCCAGCATTTT
CDR3aa: CASTKSIQGDQPQHF

j_gene: TRBJ2-3
v_gene: TRBV29-1
d_gene: .
abundance: many
CDR3nt: TGCAGCGTAAGAGACACAGATACGCAGTATTTT
CDR3aa: CSVRDTDTQYF

j_gene: TRBJ2-1
v_gene: TRBV7-4
d_gene: TRBD1
abundance: .
CDR3nt: TGTGCCAGCAGCTTGGACGGGCAGGGGGCGGAATACAATGAGCAGTTCTTC
CDR3aa: CASSLDGQGAEYNEQFF

j_gene: TRBJ1-1
v_gene: TRBV12-3/TRBV12-4
d_gene: TRBD1
abundance: .
CDR3nt: TGTGCCAGCAGTTTTCCAGGACAGGGTAGCACTGAAGCTTTCTTT
CDR3aa: CASSFPGQGSTEAFF

j_gene: TRBJ2-7
v_gene: TRBV7-8
d_gene: .
abundance: few
CDR3nt: TGTGCCAGCAGCTTAGAGTTGCCCTACGAGCAGTACTTC
CDR3aa: CASSLELPYEQYF

j_gene: TRBJ1-2
v_gene: TRBV5-5
d_gene: .
abundance: .
CDR3nt: TGTGCCAGCAGCAATACGAATGCAAACTATGGCTACACCTTC
CDR3aa: CASSNTNANYGYTF

j_gene: TRBJ2-3
v_gene: TRBV12-3/TRBV12-4
d_gene: .
abundance: few
CDR3nt: TGTGCCAGCAAACTCTCCCTCCCAGATACGCAGTATTTT
CDR3aa: CASKLSLPDTQYF

j_gene: TRBJ1-1
v_gene: TRBV3-1
d_gene: .
abundance: .
CDR3nt: TGTGCCAGCAGCGGGACCCCAGGGAAAACTGAAGCTTTCTTT
CDR3aa: CASSGTPGKTEAFF

j_gene: TRBJ2-1
v_gene: TRBV29-1
d_gene: .
abundance: many
CDR3nt: TGCAGCGTTGACCCGAGCAGGGGGGACAATGAGCAGTTCTTC
CDR3aa: CSVDPSRGDNEQFF

j_gene: TRBJ1-4
v_gene: TRBV10-3
d_gene: .
abundance: many
CDR3nt: TGTGCCATCAGGGAGACTGCAACTAATGAAAAACTGTTTTTT
CDR3aa: CAIRETATNEKLFF

j_gene: TRBJ2-1
v_gene: TRBV2
d_gene: .
abundance: .
CDR3nt: TGTGCCAGCAGTGCCCGGGGCAGCCGTTCCGGCAATGAGCAGTTCTTC
CDR3aa: CASSARGSRSGNEQFF

j_gene: TRBJ2-1
v_gene: TRBV4-3
d_gene: .
abundance: .
CDR3nt: TGCGCCAGCAGCCAAACCCCGGACGGATACAATGAGCAGTTCTTC
CDR3aa: CASSQTPDGYNEQFF

j_gene: TRBJ2-2
v_gene: TRBV12-3/TRBV12-4
d_gene: TRBD1
abundance: few
CDR3nt: TGTGCCAGCAGTGGGACAGGCCTCAACACCGGGGAGCTGTTTTTT
CDR3aa: CASSGTGLNTGELFF

j_gene: TRBJ1-2
v_gene: TRBV5-1
d_gene: TRBD1
abundance: few
CDR3nt: TGCGCCAGCAGGGTGGCAGGGGGAAACTATGGCTACACCTTC
CDR3aa: CASRVAGGNYGYTF

j_gene: TRBJ2-1
v_gene: TRBV7-9
d_gene: .
abundance: many
CDR3nt: TGTGCCAGCAACGACAGGGGCGGGAGGAATGAGCAGTTCTTC
CDR3aa: CASNDRGGRNEQFF

j_gene: TRBJ1-2
v_gene: TRBV25-1
d_gene: .
abundance: .
CDR3nt: TGTGCCAGCAGTGAATGGGGTTTAGGGGGCTACACCTTC
CDR3aa: CASSEWGLGGYTF

j_gene: TRBJ2-2
v_gene: TRBV12-3/TRBV12-4
d_gene: .
abundance: .
CDR3nt: TGTGCCAGCAGTGGCGGCGTCGTGGTTGACACCGGGGAGCTGTTTTTT
CDR3aa: CASSGGVVVDTGELFF

j_gene: TRBJ1-2
v_gene: TRBV12-5
d_gene: .
abundance: many
CDR3nt: TGTGCTAGTGGCTTTACAGGGCTGGGCTACACCTTC
CDR3aa: CASGFTGLGYTF

j_gene: TRBJ2-3
v_gene: TRBV28
d_gene: .
abundance: many
CDR3nt: TGTGCCAGCAGTTTTATGGTGGGGCCTTACACAGATACGCAGTATTTT
CDR3aa: CASSFMVGPYTDTQYF

j_gene: TRBJ1-2
v_gene: TRBV5-1
d_gene: .
abundance: .
CDR3nt: TGCGCCAGCAGCCTCAATTTGGATGGCTACACCTTC
CDR3aa: CASSLNLDGYTF